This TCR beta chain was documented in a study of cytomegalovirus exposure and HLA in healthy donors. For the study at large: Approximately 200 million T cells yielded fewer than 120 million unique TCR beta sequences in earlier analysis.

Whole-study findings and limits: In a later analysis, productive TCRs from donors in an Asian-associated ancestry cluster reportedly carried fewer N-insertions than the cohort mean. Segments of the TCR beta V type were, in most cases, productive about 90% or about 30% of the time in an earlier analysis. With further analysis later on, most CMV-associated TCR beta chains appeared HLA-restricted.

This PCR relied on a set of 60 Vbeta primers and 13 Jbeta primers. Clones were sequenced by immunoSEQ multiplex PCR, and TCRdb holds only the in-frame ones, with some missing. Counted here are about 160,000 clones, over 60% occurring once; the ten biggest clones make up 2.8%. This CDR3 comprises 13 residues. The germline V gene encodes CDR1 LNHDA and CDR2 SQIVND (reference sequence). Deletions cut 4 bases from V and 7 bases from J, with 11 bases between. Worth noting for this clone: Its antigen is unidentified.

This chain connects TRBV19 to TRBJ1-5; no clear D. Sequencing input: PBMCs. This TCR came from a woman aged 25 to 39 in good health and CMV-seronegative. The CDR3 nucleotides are TGTGCCAGTAGTAGCACATGGCAGCAGCCCCAGCATTTT. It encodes CASSSTWQQPQHF.